The clone carrying this T cell receptor (beta chain) was observed once. One end of the junction does not line up with germline, which may come from a read error. Primers: 60 Vbeta forward and 13 Jbeta reverse. Profiled with immunoSEQ multiplex PCR; TCRdb holds only in-frame clones, not every one. Counted here are around 130,000 clones, around 79% occurring once; the ten biggest clones make up around 2.1%. The sample belongs to a study of cytomegalovirus exposure and HLA in healthy donors. In the study overall: Ancestry clustering placed about four fifths of about 400 genotyped donors in the Caucasian-associated cluster.

The CDR3 spans 13 residues. This receptor was obtained from a woman in her 40s in good health and CMV-seropositive. The chain joins TRBV5-3 to TRBJ2-7; 12 nucleotides agree with TRBD2. TRBV5-3 counts as an open reading frame of uncertain function. Sequencing was done on a sample of PBMCs. The CDR3: CARSRGLAGRRGF. The CDR3 DNA follows: TGTGCCAGAAGCCGCGGACTAGCGGGGCGCCGTGGATTC.